Each of the 17 T cell receptor beta chains below was sequenced from the same sample in a study of OX40 agonist ivuxolimab in advanced cancers. Using immunoSEQ multiplex PCR, the repertoire was profiled, and TCRdb retains in-frame clones only, with some absent. The table has more than 45,000 clones, roughly 88% seen once. The source was CD4+ or CD8+ T cells sorted from blood, collected in a trial of the OX40 agonist ivuxolimab. The receptor set was obtained from an adult with an advanced solid tumor such as melanoma, head and neck, liver or kidney cancer.

J is TRBJ2-2 and V is TRBV4-1; 7 nucleotides agree with TRBD1. V shed 5 bases and J 3 bases; nucleotides not matched to a gene: 12. The CDR3 loop spans 17 amino acids. Germline V gives CDR1 MGHRA, CDR2 YSYEKL. CDR3 nucleotides: TGCGCCAGCAGCTCCCTGATGGGACAGCGTTACACCGGGGAGCTGTTTTTT. It encodes CASSSLMGQRYTGELFF.

The chain carries TRBV19 and TRBJ1-3; possibly TRBD1 for D (5 bases). Per germline, CDR1 LNHDA and CDR2 SQIVND (reference sequence). Trimming removed 5 bases from V and 3 bases from J, with 11 bases in between. CDR3 length: 14 amino acids. The CDR3 sequence: CASSSSGGGNTIYF. The CDR3, as DNA: TGTGCCAGTAGTTCCTCGGGGGGTGGAAACACCATATATTTT.

This clone was recorded only once. This chain joins TRBV18 and TRBJ2-5, with 10 bases aligning to TRBD1. Germline values: CDR1 KGHSH, CDR2 LQKENI. The V segment lost 3 bases and the J segment 1 base; nucleotides outside the gene matches: 2. The CDR3 is made up of 15 amino acids. The DNA of the CDR3 is TGTGCCAGCTCACCGACAGGGGGCATCCAAGAGACCCAGTACTTC. It encodes CASSPTGGIQETQYF. Full variable domain (outside the CDR3, taken from reference TRBV18 and TRBJ2-5): NAGVMQNPRHLVRRRGQEARLRCSPMKGHSHVYWYRQLPEEGLKFMVYLQKENIIDESGMPKERFSAEFPKEGPSILRIQQVVRGDSAAYFCASSPTGGIQETQYFGPGTRLLVL.

V usage is TRBV19 and J usage is TRBJ2-1; the match to TRBD2 covers 11 bases. Germline V gene sequence: CDR1 LNHDA, CDR2 SQIVND (reference sequence). There are 15 residues in the CDR3. With 7 bases clipped from V and 6 bases from J, the junction kept 8 bases outside the gene matches. This CDR3 reads CASTVGLAGFNEQFF. The CDR3 DNA is TGTGCCAGTACCGTAGGACTAGCGGGTTTCAATGAGCAGTTCTTC.

This rearrangement joins TRBV19 to TRBJ2-3, with 8 bases that match TRBD1. V trimming: 11 bases; J trimming: 4 bases; junction bases outside the gene matches: 8. The CDR3 is 13 amino acids. Germline V gene lookup returns CDR1 LNHDA and CDR2 SQIVND (reference sequence). The CDR3 coding sequence is TGTGCCTCCTCGGACAGGGCGGCAGATACGCAGTATTTT. Encoded protein: CASSDRAADTQYF.

J is TRBJ2-5 and V is TRBV2; 9 bases are a match to TRBD1. The J call is in doubt because the DNA end fits TRBJ2-7 better. CDR1 is SNHLY and CDR2 is FYNNEI in the germline V gene. There are 14 residues in the CDR3. Here the CDR3 DNA reads TGTGCCAGCAAGGAGGGACAGGGCAACTACGAGCAGTACTTC. Residues: CASKEGQGNYEQYF.

This chain connects TRBV28 to TRBJ2-1, with 11 bases that match TRBD2. There are 14 residues in the CDR3. The germline CDR1 and CDR2 sequences are MDHEN and SYDVKM. V was pared by 6 bases and J by 4 bases, with 2 bases of the junction left unmatched. The CDR3 is CASRTSGAYNEQFF. CDR3 coding DNA: TGTGCCAGCAGGACTAGCGGGGCTTACAATGAGCAGTTCTTC.

V gene TRBV7-3 combines with J gene TRBJ1-1; tentatively, D is TRBD1 (5 bases). The CDR3 totals 14 residues. CDR1 and CDR2 from the germline V gene are SGHTA and FQGTGA. V dropped 2 bases and J dropped 3 bases, with 10 bases sitting between them. CDR3 sequence reads: CASSLQGGDTEAFF. CDR3 coding DNA: TGTGCCAGCAGCTTACAAGGAGGGGACACTGAAGCTTTCTTT. The variable domain in full, completed from reference TRBV7-3 and TRBJ1-1, reads GAGVSQTPSNKVTEKGKYVELRCDPISGHTALYWYRQSLGQGPEFLIYFQGTGAADDSGLPNDRFFAVRPEGSVSTLKIQRTERGDSAVYLCASSLQGGDTEAFFGQGTRLTVV.

This clone was seen once. For the CDR3, the DNA is TGTGCCAGCTCCGATACGGGACAGGTCTCCTACGAGCAGTACTTC. Translation gives CASSDTGQVSYEQYF. The chain couples TRBV18 to TRBJ2-7; 8 bases are a match to TRBD1. The trim removed 6 bases at V and 0 bases at J, leaving 7 bases unmatched. The CDR3 has 15 residues. Germline V gene sequence: CDR1 KGHSH, CDR2 LQKENI.

This clone was seen a few times. The chain is built from TRBV5-1 and TRBJ1-4; D is unresolved. This CDR3 has 14 amino acids. The V gene lost 7 bases and the J gene lost 0 bases, with 10 bases spanning the gap. Germline V gene data show CDR1 as SGHRS and CDR2 as YFSETQ. For the CDR3, the DNA is TGCGCCAGCCGGGCCGGGGCAACTAATGAAAAACTGTTTTTT. Protein sequence: CASRAGATNEKLFF.

The chain combines TRBV14 with TRBJ1-4, with TRBD1 matching 8 bases. The germline V gene encodes CDR1 SGHDN and CDR2 FVKESK. The CDR3 runs 16 residues. Trimming at V came to 4 bases and at J to 7 bases, leaving 11 bases not matched to a gene. The chain's CDR3 is CASSPHQGAKGEKLFF. CDR3 coding DNA: TGTGCCAGCAGCCCGCACCAGGGGGCGAAGGGTGAAAAACTGTTTTTT. Filled out from reference TRBV14 and TRBJ1-4, the complete variable domain reads EAGVTQFPSHSVIEKGQTVTLRCDPISGHDNLYWYRRVMGKEIKFLLHFVKESKQDESGMPNNRFLAERTGGTYSTLKVQPAELEDSGVYFCASSPHQGAKGEKLFFGSGTQLSVL.

The chain uses TRBV27 and TRBJ2-5; D is uncertain. Germline loops: CDR1 MNHEY, CDR2 SMNVEV (reference sequence). V was cut by 5 bases and J by 1 base, with 11 bases left in between. The CDR3 consists of 14 residues. CDR3 loop: CASSLRSTQETQYF. The CDR3 nucleotides read TGTGCCAGCAGTCTCCGAAGTACCCAAGAGACCCAGTACTTC.

V is TRBV20-1 and J is TRBJ1-2; D uncertain. This CDR3 spans 11 amino acids. V dropped 1 base and J dropped 7 bases, with 7 bases sitting between them. Germline lookup yields CDR1 DFQATT and CDR2 SNEGSKA (reference sequence). For the CDR3, the DNA is TGCAGTGCTAGAGCCCAGGCTGGCTACACCTTC. It encodes CSARAQAGYTF.

The rearrangement uses TRBV6-5 and TRBJ2-1, with 9 bases fitting TRBD1. The germline CDR1 and CDR2 sequences are MNHEY and SVGAGI. The junction had 7 bases not matched to a gene; V was cut back by 6 bases and J by 7 bases. This CDR3 has 14 residues. The CDR3 reads CASRDDRGLNEQFF. The CDR3 coding sequence is TGTGCCAGCAGGGATGACAGGGGGTTGAATGAGCAGTTCTTC.

V usage is TRBV27 and J usage is TRBJ2-7; 8 bases line up with TRBD1. Unmatched junction bases numbered 13, after V lost 5 bases and J lost 1 base. Germline CDR1 MNHEY, CDR2 SMNVEV (reference sequence). The CDR3 is 17 residues long. The CDR3 DNA is TGTGCCAGCAGTGAGGGACTTTACAGGGGGAGGTCCTACGAGCAGTACTTC. Protein sequence: CASSEGLYRGRSYEQYF.

The chain is built from TRBV6-1 and TRBJ2-3; TRBD2 agrees at 9 bases. Germline trimming cut 6 bases from V and 5 bases from J; bases unmatched to any gene: 0. Germline V gives CDR1 MNHNS, CDR2 SASEGT. The CDR3 extends over 12 amino acids. DNA of the CDR3: TGTGCCAGCAGACTAGCGGGAGATACGCAGTATTTT. Its translation: CASRLAGDTQYF.

This chain connects TRBV5-4 to TRBJ2-4, with TRBD2 identical over 11 bases. This CDR3 has 19 residues. CDR1 and CDR2 (germline): SGHNT, YYREEE (reference sequence). V lost 3 bases and J lost 5; bases outside the gene matches: 16. This chain's CDR3 is CASSSTPGLAASPQNIQYF. The DNA for the CDR3 is TGTGCCAGCAGCTCAACCCCGGGACTAGCGGCAAGTCCCCAAAACATTCAGTACTTC. The full variable domain, rest sourced from reference TRBV5-4 and TRBJ2-4, is ETGVTQSPTHLIKTRGQQVTLRCSSQSGHNTVSWYQQALGQGPQFIFQYYREEENGRGNFPPRFSGLQFPNYSSELNVNALELDDSALYLCASSSTPGLAASPQNIQYFGAGTRLSVL.